This TCR beta chain appears in the sequencing data of a study of cytomegalovirus exposure and HLA in healthy donors. With respect to this clone: Its antigen is not identified.

The PCR employed 60 Vbeta primers together with 13 Jbeta primers. Sequenced by immunoSEQ multiplex PCR; TCRdb stores in-frame clones only, minus some. The table records some 190,000 clones, more than 75% of them present only once. From germline, CDR1 is SGDLS and CDR2 YYNGEE. The CDR3 has 19 amino acids. Trimming cost V 0 bases and J 7 bases, with 25 bases left between them. Overall study results and limits: The study labeled fewer than 200 TCR beta chains cytomegalovirus-associated. It is likely that the observed cluster of highly shared sequence variants was a sequencing artifact.

Nominally healthy donors were sampled, though unrecorded immune exposures were likely. The sequence was collected from a middle-aged man in good health and CMV-seronegative. The J gene is TRBJ2-2, the V gene TRBV9; tentative D call: TRBD2 (5 bases). Specimen: PBMCs. The CDR3 region is CASSVVAAGFTGLIGELFF. CDR3 nucleotide sequence: TGTGCCAGCAGCGTAGTGGCGGCCGGGTTTACGGGGTTAATCGGGGAGCTGTTTTTT. The complete variable domain, with remaining parts taken from reference TRBV9 and TRBJ2-2, reads DSGVTQTPKHLITATGQRVTLRCSPRSGDLSVYWYQQSLDQGLQFLIQYYNGEERAKGNILERFSAQQFPDLHSELNLSSLELGDSALYFCASSVVAAGFTGLIGELFFGEGSRLTVL.